The 8 T cell receptor beta chains below come from one sample, sequenced in a study of Ad26.COV2.S vaccination and SARS-CoV-2 variants. Treatment indicated: 19 received Ad26.COV2.S at low or high dose, single or two shots; about 5 received placebo; per-sample allocation not given. Sampling was done on day 63 after the first vaccine or placebo injection. TCRdb's copy holds only in-frame clones and misses some; the assay was immunoSEQ multiplex PCR. The data hold almost 400,000 clones, with 89% observed a single time. Sequencing used peripheral blood, obtained in a trial of Ad26.COV2.S vaccine versus placebo. The source of these receptors is a person between 18 and 60 years old who received the Ad26.COV2.S COVID-19 vaccine or a placebo.

This chain connects TRBV5-5 to TRBJ1-2; 7 nucleotides agree with TRBD1. This CDR3 has 14 amino acids. CDR1 and CDR2 from the germline V gene are SGHKS and YYEKEE (reference sequence). The V gene end was trimmed by 3 bases and the J gene end by 4 bases; junction bases not matched to a gene: 6. The CDR3 loop is CASSSGGESYGYTF. In DNA form, the CDR3 reads TGTGCCAGCAGCTCAGGGGGGGAGTCCTATGGCTACACCTTC.

The rearrangement links TRBV13 to TRBJ1-3, with 10 nucleotides matching TRBD1. This CDR3 is built from 14 residues. Germline CDR1 and CDR2: PRHDT and FYEKMQ (reference sequence). V gave up 4 bases and J gave up 7 bases; unmatched junction bases: 4. This CDR3 is CASSSEDRGNTIYF. The CDR3 bases are TGTGCCAGCAGCTCCGAGGACAGGGGGAACACCATATATTTT.

The J gene is TRBJ1-2, the V gene TRBV28, with D possibly being TRBD1 (5 bases). Germline-derived CDR1 and CDR2 are MDHEN and SYDVKM. The length of the CDR3 is 11 residues. Trimming left V 4 bases short and J 7 bases short, with 7 bases between. The CDR3 nucleotides are TGTGCCAGCAGTTCAGGGATTGGCTACACCTTC. Residues: CASSSGIGYTF.

The chain joins TRBV4-2 to TRBJ2-5; TRBD2 matches at 8 bases. Looked up from germline, CDR1 is LGHNA and CDR2 is YNFKEQ. Trimming took 0 bases from V and 2 from J; bases not matched to a gene: 11. This CDR3 region has 18 residues. CDR3 sequence reads: CASSQEGRLAGLQETQYF. In DNA form, the CDR3 reads TGTGCCAGCAGCCAAGAGGGGAGGCTAGCGGGTTTGCAAGAGACCCAGTACTTC.

The rearrangement uses TRBV7-9 and TRBJ2-1; D is unclear. Trimming shortened V by 1 base and J by 5 bases, and 9 bases separated the two germline ends. Per germline, CDR1 SEHNR and CDR2 FQNEAQ (reference sequence). There are 14 residues in the CDR3. CDR3 bases: TGTGCCAGCAGCTTAGATCTGGGAAACAATGAGCAGTTCTTC. It codes for CASSLDLGNNEQFF. Looking up the rest from reference TRBV7-9 and TRBJ2-1 gives the full variable domain: DTGVSQNPRHKITKRGQNVTFRCDPISEHNRLYWYRQTLGQGPEFLTYFQNEAQLEKSRLLSDRFSAERPKGSFSTLEIQRTEQGDSAMYLCASSLDLGNNEQFFGPGTRLTVL.

The V and J genes are TRBV27 and TRBJ1-2; the D gene is possibly TRBD1 (6 bases). Looked up from germline, CDR1 is MNHEY and CDR2 is SMNVEV (reference sequence). Trimming removed 5 bases at V and 4 bases at J, with 14 bases between. The CDR3 length is 14 residues. The CDR3 nucleotides read TGTGCCAGCAGTGCGATACAGGGTTCCTATGGCTACACCTTC. Its protein product is CASSAIQGSYGYTF.

The V gene is TRBV28, the J gene TRBJ2-5; TRBD2 matches 9 bases. Germline trimming cut 3 bases from V and 6 bases from J; bases unmatched to any gene: 11. The germline CDR1 and CDR2 sequences are MDHEN and SYDVKM. This CDR3 has 16 residues. The CDR3 sequence: CASSFPKAGGPKTQYF. The CDR3 nucleotides read TGTGCCAGCAGTTTCCCCAAAGCGGGAGGTCCGAAGACCCAGTACTTC.

The chain uses TRBV27 and TRBJ1-1; D call uncertain. CDR1 is MNHEY, CDR2 SMNVEV, per germline (reference sequence). The CDR3 extends over 13 amino acids. The V and J ends lost 8 bases and 5 bases respectively, with 15 bases between them. CDR3 bases: TGTGCCAGCCGGCTCCATGGAGGGACTGAAGCTTTCTTT. Translated: CASRLHGGTEAFF.